This is a list of T cell receptor beta chains from one sample in a study of T cell responses to AZD1222 COVID-19 vaccine. The repertoire was sequenced with immunoSEQ multiplex PCR; TCRdb's copy has only in-frame clones and lacks some. The repertoire holds about 120,000 clones, with approximately 90% as singletons. The material was peripheral blood, obtained on day 0 of AZD1222 vaccination. These receptors all stem from an adult in good health. Both conserved end residues are part of each CDR3. The D gene is left open where the match is weak. Not all rows give a size; the values are once, few, many and, for expanded clones, a class.

D	V	J	size	length	DNA	CDR3
.	TRBV10-1	TRBJ2-2	.	15	TGCGCCAGCAGTGAGACCCAGGGGAGCACCGGGGAGCTGTTTTTT	CASSETQGSTGELFF
.	TRBV4-2	TRBJ2-7	.	15	TGTGCCAGCAGCCAAGATTCGATAGGGGACTACGAGCAGTACTTC	CASSQDSIGDYEQYF
.	TRBV28	TRBJ2-2	.	17	TGTGCCAGCAGCCCCCCCTTCGGACAGATTAACACCGGGGAGCTGTTTTTT	CASSPPFGQINTGELFF
.	TRBV28	TRBJ2-7	.	16	TGTGCCAGCAAATTGGCAGGGCCTATCCTAACCTACGAGCAGTACTTC	CASKLAGPILTYEQYF
.	TRBV7-3	TRBJ1-1	.	15	TGTGCCAGCAGCTCATACACCGGGACCGCATCTGAAGCTTTCTTT	CASSSYTGTASEAFF
TRBD2	TRBV7-2	TRBJ2-2	.	16	TGTGCCAGCAGCTTAGACTCTGGCGGGGGGGCCCAGGAGCTGTTTTTT	CASSLDSGGGAQELFF
.	TRBV7-8	TRBJ2-2	.	15	TGTGCCAGCAGCCGAGCCAGGGGAAACACCGGGGAGCTGTTTTTT	CASSRARGNTGELFF
TRBD2	TRBV11-2	TRBJ2-7	.	13	TGTGCCAGCAGCAAGGGACTAGACTACGAGCAGTACTTC	CASSKGLDYEQYF
.	TRBV2	TRBJ2-6	.	18	TGTGCCAGCACCTCAGGGGTGGGACTTTCTGGAGGGGCCAACGTCCTGACTTTC	CASTSGVGLSGGANVLTF
.	TRBV13	TRBJ2-2	.	17	TGTGCCAGCAGCTTAGGCCCAGGGGCGATGAACACCGGGGAGCTGTTTTTT	CASSLGPGAMNTGELFF
.	TRBV6-5	TRBJ2-4	.	15	TGTGCCAGCAGCCCGGCGGTGGATTCGGGAAACATTCAGTACTTC	CASSPAVDSGNIQYF
.	TRBV28	TRBJ1-4	.	15	TGTGCCAGCTCCGGGCACAGGCCAACTAATGAAAAACTGTTTTTT	CASSGHRPTNEKLFF
TRBD1	TRBV5-1	TRBJ2-3	.	15	TGCGCCAGCAGCTTGTCGGACAGGCGCACAGATACGCAGTATTTT	CASSLSDRRTDTQYF
.	TRBV19	TRBJ2-5	.	17	TGTGCCAGTAGTACCCCCATCTCGACAGGTTTAGAAGAGACCCAGTACTTC	CASSTPISTGLEETQYF
TRBD2	TRBV9	TRBJ2-5	.	15	TGTGCCAGCAGCGTATCAGCGGGGGTACAAGAGACCCAGTACTTC	CASSVSAGVQETQYF
.	TRBV6-2/TRBV6-3	TRBJ1-1	.	14	TGTGCCAGCAGTTGGGGAAGGAGTTACACTGAAGCTTTCTTT	CASSWGRSYTEAFF
.	TRBV7-2	TRBJ1-2	.	14	TGTGCCAGCAACCCCGACAGAAATAACAATGGCTACACCTTC	CASNPDRNNNGYTF
.	TRBV9	TRBJ1-2	.	11	TGTGCCAGCAGCGGTTTCGATGGCTACACCTTC	CASSGFDGYTF
TRBD1	TRBV4-1	TRBJ1-2	.	13	TGCGCCAGCAGCAGGGGAGACAGGGATGGCTACACCTTC	CASSRGDRDGYTF
TRBD2	TRBV4-2	TRBJ2-7	.	16	TGTGCCAGCAGCCAAGAAACTAGCGGGCTTACCTACGAGCAGTACTTC	CASSQETSGLTYEQYF
.	TRBV5-1	TRBJ1-5	few	16	TGCGCCAGCAGCTTGGGAACAGGGTTTGGAAGTCAGCCCCAGCATTTT	CASSLGTGFGSQPQHF
.	TRBV6-1	TRBJ1-1	.	16	TGTGCCAGCAGTGAAGCTGGGTACGGAGGGAACACTGAAGCTTTCTTT	CASSEAGYGGNTEAFF
.	TRBV30	TRBJ2-2	.	13	TGTGCCTGGACAGGGTTCAACGGCGGGGAGCTGTTTTTT	CAWTGFNGGELFF
.	TRBV19	TRBJ2-5	.	11	TGTGCCAGTAGTGGGGGCGAGACCCAGTACTTC	CASSGGETQYF
.	TRBV24-1	TRBJ1-5	.	14	TGTGCCACCAGTGATTCCGGGGGAAACCAGCCCCAGCATTTT	CATSDSGGNQPQHF
.	TRBV6-2/TRBV6-3	TRBJ2-7	.	15	TGTGCCAGCAGTCACCAAGGGCAGGGAAGATACGAGCAGTACTTC	CASSHQGQGRYEQYF
TRBD1	TRBV14	TRBJ2-2	.	15	TGTGCCAGCAGCCAGTTGACAGGGGGAACCGGGGAGCTGTTTTTT	CASSQLTGGTGELFF
.	TRBV6-4	TRBJ2-6	.	15	TGTGCCAGCAGGGAGACTTACTCTGGGGCCAACGTCCTGACTTTC	CASRETYSGANVLTF
.	TRBV27	TRBJ1-3	.	15	TGTGCCAGCAGTCGCGGGGGGAGCTCTGGAAACACCATATATTTT	CASSRGGSSGNTIYF
.	TRBV4-3	TRBJ1-2	.	19	TGCGCCAGCAGCCAAGCTCTCGGAGAGGGGGACGACGCTAACTATGGCTACACCTTC	CASSQALGEGDDANYGYTF
.	TRBV5-1	TRBJ1-6	.	15	TGCGCCAGCAGCTACGCGGAGGGAGGTAATTCACCCCTCCACTTT	CASSYAEGGNSPLHF
.	TRBV29-1	TRBJ2-7	.	14	TGCAGCGTTCGCAAAAGGGACACCTCCTACGAGCAGTACTTC	CSVRKRDTSYEQYF
.	TRBV6-5	TRBJ2-1	.	13	TGTGCCAGCAGTTACTCTCATCGGGGTGAGCAGTTCTTC	CASSYSHRGEQFF
.	TRBV7-9	TRBJ1-3	.	14	TGTGCCAGCAGTCCAGGTACTTCAGGAAACACCATATATTTT	CASSPGTSGNTIYF
TRBD2	TRBV29-1	TRBJ2-7	.	13	TGCAGCGTTGAGGAAGCGGGGGGTTTCGAGCAGTACTTC	CSVEEAGGFEQYF
TRBD1	TRBV10-1	TRBJ2-7	.	14	TGCGCCAGCAGTGACGGACAGGGGGCAAAGGAGCAGTACTTC	CASSDGQGAKEQYF
TRBD2	TRBV7-2	TRBJ2-1	.	15	TGTGCCAGCAGCTTGGGGCTAGCGGGGAGGGATGAGCAGTTCTTC	CASSLGLAGRDEQFF
TRBD1	TRBV6-2/TRBV6-3	TRBJ1-2	.	14	TGTGCCAGCAGTTTCCGGGGACAGGAGTATGGCTACACCTTC	CASSFRGQEYGYTF
TRBD2	TRBV7-3	TRBJ2-2	.	15	TGTGCCAGCAGCTCGACTAGCGGGGTTGGCGGGGAGCTGTTTTTT	CASSSTSGVGGELFF
.	TRBV7-9	TRBJ1-3	few	14	TGTGCCAGCAGCTTCAGAGTTTCTGGAAACACCATATATTTT	CASSFRVSGNTIYF
TRBD2	TRBV6-5	TRBJ2-7	.	14	TGTGCCAGCAATATAGCGGGGGGTTCCTACGAGCAGTACTTC	CASNIAGGSYEQYF
TRBD1	TRBV7-2	TRBJ1-6	.	15	TGTGCCAGCAGCTTAAGGGGGCGTATAGAATCACCCCTCCACTTT	CASSLRGRIESPLHF
.	TRBV28	TRBJ1-4	.	16	TGTGCCAGCAGTTTAAGCGGGATAGGGTTTAATGAAAAACTGTTTTTT	CASSLSGIGFNEKLFF
TRBD1	TRBV7-8	TRBJ1-1	few	12	TGTGCCAGCAGAACAGGGGGAACTGAAGCTTTCTTT	CASRTGGTEAFF
.	TRBV4-2	TRBJ1-5	.	15	TGTGCCAGCAGCCCCGAGGGGGAGAGCAATCAGCCCCAGCATTTT	CASSPEGESNQPQHF
.	TRBV5-8	TRBJ1-2	.	15	TGTGCCAGCAGCACCCCTTGGTCCCTTGAGGATGGCTACACCTTC	CASSTPWSLEDGYTF
TRBD1	TRBV10-3	TRBJ1-6	.	13	TGTGCCACCCAGGGGGCCTATAATTCACCCCTCCACTTT	CATQGAYNSPLHF
.	TRBV28	TRBJ1-1	.	11	TGTGCCAGCATTAGGGGGACTGAAGCTTTCTTT	CASIRGTEAFF
.	TRBV11-3	TRBJ2-7	.	15	TGTGCCAGCGCAAAAGGGCCAGGGGATTTCGACGAGCAGTACTTC	CASAKGPGDFDEQYF
TRBD2	TRBV29-1	TRBJ2-2	.	13	TGCAGCGTTGTGGCGGGGGGAACCGGGGAGCTGTTTTTT	CSVVAGGTGELFF
.	TRBV6-1	TRBJ2-7	.	14	TGTGCCAGCAGTGATCCCAGTGGGGCATCCGAGCAGTACTTC	CASSDPSGASEQYF